These 10 T cell receptor beta chains came from one sample sequenced in a study of metastatic and nonmetastatic thyroid tumors. TCRdb re-clonotyped the PCR reads via MiXCR. Among around 89,000 clones listed, 15% were seen once. No treatment had been given to any patient before thyroid surgery. The sample comprised blood. All receptors derive from a female donor with papillary thyroid cancer or a benign thyroid nodule (not recorded which). Some clones in this sample may be carry-over from other donors' samples.

The table lists this clone with many counts. This chain joins TRBV5-1 and TRBJ1-6; TRBD1 matches at 9 bases. The germline V gene encodes CDR1 SGHRS and CDR2 YFSETQ. V shed 0 bases and J 5 bases; nucleotides not matched to a gene: 6. This CDR3 has 17 amino acids. The CDR3 sequence is CASSLVRGQGNNSPLHF. The CDR3 DNA reads as TGCGCCAGCAGCTTGGTCCGGGGACAGGGTAATAATTCACCCCTCCACTTT.

This clone was found many times. This sequence joins TRBV6-2 or TRBV6-3 and TRBJ2-7; D is unclear. There are 16 residues in the CDR3. V was shortened by 0 bases and J by 3 bases, with 15 bases between the two germline ends. Germline V gives CDR1 MNHEY, CDR2 SVGEGT. CDR3 in DNA: TGTGCCAGCAGTTACTCTTTGGCTACATCCCTCTACGAGCAGTACTTC. Encoded protein: CASSYSLATSLYEQYF.

This clone occurred many times. The V and J genes are TRBV10-2 and TRBJ1-1, with D possibly TRBD1 on 5 matching bases. Trimming removed 8 bases from V and 4 bases from J, with 20 bases in between. The germline CDR1 and CDR2 sequences are WSHSY and SAAADI. CDR3 size: 15 residues. The CDR3 spells CASRVGGRGSTEAFF. The CDR3 DNA reads TGCGCCAGCCGTGTTGGAGGACGGGGGAGCACTGAAGCTTTCTTT.

This clone was seen many times. Other DNA sequences in the sample encode the same CDR3. For the CDR3, the DNA is TGCGCCAGCAGCACCCCTCAGGGAGACAGAGGAAATCAGCCCCAGCATTTT. It codes for CASSTPQGDRGNQPQHF. The V and J genes are TRBV5-1 and TRBJ1-5, with a tentative D call TRBD1 (5 bases). The V gene's germline CDR1 is SGHRS and CDR2 YFSETQ. This CDR3 is 17 amino acids long. The V end was cut by 4 bases, the J end by 4 bases, with 21 bases between.

This clone was found many times. The V call is TRBV9, the J call TRBJ2-5; possibly TRBD2 for D (7 bases). CDR3 length: 16 residues. The germline V and J ends were trimmed by 0 bases and 3 bases, with 15 bases remaining between them. The germline V gene encodes CDR1 SGDLS and CDR2 YYNGEE. The chain's CDR3 is CASSVEGGLIKETQYF. The CDR3 DNA reads as TGTGCCAGCAGCGTAGAAGGGGGACTAATAAAAGAGACCCAGTACTTC.

The sample holds many counts of this clone. V is TRBV2 and J is TRBJ2-1; 9 positions agree with TRBD1. V lost 5 bases, J lost 3 bases, and 5 bases stayed unmatched. The germline V gene has CDR1 SNHLY and CDR2 FYNNEI. The CDR3 runs 15 residues. The CDR3 nucleotides are TGTGCCAGCAGTCCACAGGGGGCCTTCTACAATGAGCAGTTCTTC. Translated: CASSPQGAFYNEQFF.

At least ten counts were recorded for this clone. This chain connects TRBV12-3 or TRBV12-4 to TRBJ1-2; unclear D gene. This CDR3 has 11 residues. V shed 5 bases and J shed 8 bases, with 9 bases lying between them. For the CDR3, the DNA is TGTGCCAGCAGTCTAACCCTAGGCTACACCTTC. As protein: CASSLTLGYTF.

With regard to this clone: One base away lies a much larger clone, so this may be a sequencing read error. In the same sample, other DNA sequences code for this CDR3. This chain connects TRBV7-2 to TRBJ1-1, with a weak D call TRBD1 (5 bases). Trimming removed 4 bases from V and 4 bases from J, with 10 bases in between. The V gene's germline CDR1 is SGHTA and CDR2 FQGNSA. The CDR3 consists of 13 residues. This chain's CDR3 is CASSSQGGTEAFF. CDR3 nucleotide sequence: TGTGCCAGCAGCTCCCAGGGTGGCACTGAAGCTTTCTTT. The full variable domain, completed using reference TRBV7-2 and TRBJ1-1, is GAGVSQSPSNKVTEKGKDVELRCDPISGHTALYWYRQSLGQGLEFLIYFQGNSAPDKSGLPSDRFSAERTGGSVSTLTIQRTQQEDSAVYLCASSSQGGTEAFFGQGTRLTVV.

This clone has at least ten counts. The chain links TRBV5-1 to TRBJ2-3; D uncertain. Trimming removed 0 bases from V and 4 bases from J, with 9 bases in between. This CDR3 has 14 residues. CDR1 and CDR2 (germline): SGHRS, YFSETQ. The CDR3 nucleotides are TGCGCCAGCAGCTTGGCCGGTGAGGCAGATACGCAGTATTTT. Protein: CASSLAGEADTQYF.

At least ten counts were recorded for this clone. This chain connects TRBV20-1 to TRBJ1-3; TRBD1 might be the D (6 bases). Per germline, CDR1 DFQATT and CDR2 SNEGSKA (reference sequence). CDR3 length: 12 amino acids. V lost 6 bases and J lost 12, with 18 bases in between. The CDR3 bases are TGCAGTGCGCAACAGGGCCCGATCGGCATATATTTT. Amino acid sequence: CSAQQGPIGIYF.